This T cell receptor beta chain was obtained from a study of OX40 agonist ivuxolimab in advanced cancers. Study-level information: Partial responses were observed in three patients, of whom one had hepatocellular carcinoma and two had cutaneous melanoma.

As to this clone: Its antigen is still unknown.

The CDR3 length is 19 residues. The V gene lost 5 bases and the J gene lost 0 bases, with 20 bases spanning the gap. Germline V gene data show CDR1 as KGHSH and CDR2 as LQKENI. The study's findings and limits: Expansion of clones was among the lowest in partial responders at 0.1-3.0 mg/kg. Both CD4+ and CD8+ T cell populations in blood had undergone clonal expansion by week 6 at 0.1 to 3.0 mg/kg. Expanded clones were, on average, more numerous among CD8+ T cells than CD4+.

Measured with immunoSEQ multiplex PCR; TCRdb has only the in-frame clones, and not every one. The data show roughly 76,000 clones, just under 85% seen once. This sequence originates from an adult with an advanced solid tumor such as melanoma, head and neck, liver or kidney cancer. The V call is TRBV18, the J call TRBJ1-6; TRBD1 is a possible D gene (5 bases). Sequencing used CD4+ or CD8+ T cells sorted from blood, obtained in a trial of the OX40 agonist ivuxolimab. The CDR3 protein is CASSSTGTRGGSYNSPLHF. The CDR3 DNA sequence: TGTGCCAGCTCATCGACCGGGACCCGAGGTGGCTCCTATAATTCACCCCTCCACTTT.